The 15 T cell receptor beta chains in this list originate from one sample, sequenced in a study of beta chain features in type 1 diabetes. Expressed TCRB transcripts were sequenced, since all the RNA that had been isolated was reverse transcribed. Generated by immunoSEQ multiplex PCR, the TCRdb table keeps only in-frame clones and is missing some. Of roughly 170,000 clones listed, about 13% are singletons. Sequenced: central memory CD4+ T cells from blood. These receptors all stem from a woman between 18 and 29 years old in good health.

The chain links TRBV4-3 to TRBJ1-4, with D uncertain. The germline V and J ends were trimmed by 1 base and 13 bases, with 16 bases remaining between them. Germline values: CDR1 LGHNA, CDR2 YSLEER. The CDR3 runs to 14 residues. The CDR3 nucleotides read TGCGCCAGCAGCCAAGCAGCGGACCTCCCCGTACTGTTTTTT. This translates into CASSQAADLPVLFF.

The sample holds a few counts of this clone. The CDR3 coding sequence is TGTGCCAGCAGCCACCGTTCGGGACAGGAGCTAGCCAAAAACATTCAGTACTTC. Translation gives CASSHRSGQELAKNIQYF. The chain uses TRBV28 and TRBJ2-4; 8 bases agree with TRBD1. This CDR3 has 18 amino acids. From germline, CDR1 is MDHEN and CDR2 SYDVKM. The junction had 13 bases not matched to a gene; V was cut back by 6 bases and J by 0 bases.

The genes are TRBV7-2 and TRBJ1-5; 9 nucleotides agree with TRBD1. The CDR3 extends over 16 amino acids. The germline V gene encodes CDR1 SGHTA and CDR2 FQGNSA. V shed 2 bases, J shed 7 bases, and the junction held 9 bases outside the gene matches. The CDR3 spells CASSLTSGTGSQPQHF. CDR3 sequence (DNA): TGTGCCAGCAGCTTAACTTCGGGGACAGGGTCGCAGCCCCAGCATTTT. Full variable domain (rest looked up from reference TRBV7-2 and TRBJ1-5): GAGVSQSPSNKVTEKGKDVELRCDPISGHTALYWYRQSLGQGLEFLIYFQGNSAPDKSGLPSDRFSAERTGGSVSTLTIQRTQQEDSAVYLCASSLTSGTGSQPQHFGDGTRLSIL.

The chain links TRBV30 to TRBJ2-3; 7 bases are a match to TRBD2. The CDR3 is 14 amino acids. Germline-derived CDR1 and CDR2 are GTSNPN and SVGIG (reference sequence). The junction had 3 bases not matched to a gene; V was cut back by 3 bases and J by 0 bases. The DNA for the CDR3 is TGTGCCTGGAGAATTAGCGGGAGCACAGATACGCAGTATTTT. Encoded protein: CAWRISGSTDTQYF.

A few counts support this clone. The chain links TRBV11-1 to TRBJ2-7; TRBD2 matches 13 bases. Germline CDR1 is SGHAT and CDR2 is FQDESV (reference sequence). CDR3 length equals 16 residues. Trimming cost V 5 bases and J 7 bases; bases outside gene matches: 11. CDR3: CASSLLTGTSGMEQYF. CDR3 sequence (DNA): TGTGCCAGCAGCCTGCTAACCGGGACTAGCGGGATGGAGCAGTACTTC.

There are a few counts of this clone. This chain connects TRBV4-1 to TRBJ2-3; 9 nucleotides align to TRBD2. Germline CDR1 is MGHRA and CDR2 is YSYEKL. The CDR3 spans 16 residues. Trimming at V came to 3 bases and at J to 1 base, leaving 5 bases not matched to a gene. The CDR3 nucleotides read TGCGCCAGCAGCCACGTTGCGGGAGGGGGCACAGATACGCAGTATTTT. This translates into CASSHVAGGGTDTQYF.

The rearrangement links TRBV28 to TRBJ2-7; 7 nucleotides match TRBD2. Trimming at V came to 4 bases and at J to 0 bases, leaving 9 bases not matched to a gene. Germline values: CDR1 MDHEN, CDR2 SYDVKM. The length of the CDR3 is 16 residues. The chain's CDR3 is CASSYSLTSFSYEQYF. CDR3 bases: TGTGCCAGCAGTTACTCGCTGACTAGCTTCTCCTACGAGCAGTACTTC.

This clone was seen only a few times. The gene calls are TRBV5-1 and TRBJ2-1; the match to TRBD2 covers 8 bases. The CDR3 contains 15 residues. In germline, CDR1 is SGHRS, CDR2 YFSETQ. J lost 4 bases, V lost 6 bases, and 9 bases had no gene match. CDR3 region: CASNSPGLDYNEQFF. CDR3 coding DNA: TGCGCCAGCAATTCCCCGGGACTAGATTACAATGAGCAGTTCTTC. The variable domain in full, with the rest retrieved from reference TRBV5-1 and TRBJ2-1, is KAGVTQTPRYLIKTRGQQVTLSCSPISGHRSVSWYQQTPGQGLQFLFEYFSETQRNKGNFPGRFSGRQFSNSRSEMNVSTLELGDSALYLCASNSPGLDYNEQFFGPGTRLTVL.

This sequence joins TRBV7-2 and TRBJ2-3; possibly TRBD1 for D (5 bases). From germline, CDR1 is SGHTA and CDR2 FQGNSA. The CDR3 runs to 14 residues. V gave up 1 base and J gave up 6 bases, with 11 bases separating them. The CDR3 coding sequence is TGTGCCAGCAGCTTAGGAATACAGGCCGATACGCAGTATTTT. As protein: CASSLGIQADTQYF.

The chain joins TRBV12-2 to TRBJ2-1; the DNA was not compared with TRBD2, the D call given in the table. TRBV12-2 is annotated as a pseudogene. CDR3 length: 19 amino acids. CDR3 DNA: TGTGCAAGTCGTACCCTGGCGGGCAACCCCAATTGCTCCTACAATGAGCAGTTCTTC. Protein product: CASRTLAGNPNCSYNEQFF.

The gene calls are TRBV11-2 and TRBJ2-7; perhaps TRBD1 as D (5 bases). The CDR3 runs 13 residues. CDR1 and CDR2 from the germline V gene are SGHAT and FQNNGV. With 5 bases removed from V and 2 bases from J, the gap between germline ends came to 10 bases. CDR3 in DNA: TGTGCCAGCAGCCTCGACAGAGCCTACGAGCAGTACTTC. Translating it yields CASSLDRAYEQYF. Based on the CDR3 plus reference TRBV11-2 and TRBJ2-7, the full variable domain is EAGVAQSPRYKIIEKRQSVAFWCNPISGHATLYWYQQILGQGPKLLIQFQNNGVVDDSQLPKDRFSAERLKGVDSTLKIQPAKLEDSAVYLCASSLDRAYEQYFGPGTRLTVT.

This clone has a handful of counts. The rearrangement joins TRBV6-5 to TRBJ1-2; no clear D. This CDR3 region has 13 residues. Trimming stripped 7 bases from V and 4 bases from J, with 13 bases between. Germline V gene sequence: CDR1 MNHEY, CDR2 SVGAGI. CDR3 residues: CASTREFAYGYTF. DNA of the CDR3: TGTGCCAGCACTCGGGAGTTCGCCTATGGCTACACCTTC.

The chain joins TRBV7-2 to TRBJ2-4, with D hard to call. Trimming took off 1 base at V and 9 bases at J, with 16 bases between the two ends. The CDR3 runs 15 residues. Germline V gene sequence: CDR1 SGHTA, CDR2 FQGNSA. The CDR3 loop reads CASSLEPRGEGIQYF. The DNA of the CDR3 is TGTGCCAGCAGCTTAGAGCCTAGAGGTGAAGGCATTCAGTACTTC.

This clone has a handful of counts. The chain employs TRBV30 and TRBJ1-1; D not resolved. Trimming removed 2 bases from V and 4 bases from J, with 14 bases in between. CDR1 and CDR2 (germline): GTSNPN, SVGIG (reference sequence). The CDR3 sequence is 14 residues long. The DNA of the CDR3 is TGTGCCTGGAGTCCGGGGTGGGTGGGCACTGAAGCTTTCTTT. Translating gives CAWSPGWVGTEAFF. Using reference TRBV30 and TRBJ1-1 for the parts outside the CDR3, the full variable domain is SQTIHQWPATLVQPVGSPLSLECTVEGTSNPNLYWYRQAAGRGLQLLFYSVGIGQISSEVPQNLSASRPQDRQFILSSKKLLLSDSGFYLCAWSPGWVGTEAFFGQGTRLTVV.

The gene calls are TRBV27 and TRBJ1-2; 7 bases line up with TRBD1. The CDR3 is made up of 14 amino acids. V was pared by 6 bases and J by 5 bases, with 9 bases of the junction left unmatched. CDR1 and CDR2 (germline): MNHEY, SMNVEV (reference sequence). The CDR3 protein is CASSPRDSRYGYTF. CDR3 nucleotides: TGTGCCAGCAGCCCCCGGGACAGTAGGTATGGCTACACCTTC.